The source of this T cell receptor beta chain is a study of shared clonotypes between healthy human individuals (dated by TCRdb to 2018 to 2021). With respect to the entire study: The cohort comprised two women and a few men aged 18 to 49 years. For each donor, CD4 naive and CD4 memory were each run on three plates, CD8 naive on two plates, and CD8 memory on one plate. Blood TCR repertoires of about 5 healthy adults were deeply sequenced to estimate repertoire size and the extent of clonotype sharing between individuals. Libraries were prepared and TCR repertoires were sequenced by different laboratories using diverse techniques, in order to increase sequencing depth and limit assay-specific biases. Between about 0.8 and 9 billion PBMCs per donor were obtained by leukapheresis. What the research found in general, with its limitations: Sampling was limited to blood, and TCR repertoires in tissue likely differ from TCR repertoires in blood. Sharing across several donors was observed for around 4.8% of naive CD4, about 3.2% of naive CD8, around 2.5% of memory CD4, and over 0.3% of memory CD8 clonotypes. Rarefaction of sorted-subset datasets indicated incomplete sequencing despite the large sequencing depth. Naive subsets generally had larger estimated clonotype richness than memory subsets did. The genetic and exposure-history diversity represented was limited by the small number of donors. Clonotypes shared by all four sorted-subset donors showed higher generation probabilities than non-shared clonotypes. Pairwise subsampling led to the expectation that sequencing depth would affect the degree of clonotype sharing among donors.

Using the deep immunoSEQ assay, TCR CDR3 regions were amplified from genomic DNA by multiplex PCR. Extracted genomic DNA from each cell subset was spread evenly across all wells of several immunoSEQ 96-well plates, with each plate serving as a replicate. For sorted subsets, 200 to 250 ng of genomic DNA, equivalent to around 31,000 T cell genomes, went into each replicate PCR. Purified libraries were quantified with a Qubit 3.0 fluorometer, sized on a Bioanalyzer 2100, and re-quantified with the KAPA Library Quantification kit. Every immunoSEQ 96-well plate was sequenced on a dedicated single-read 150-cycle Illumina NextSeq 550 flow cell. Processing in the source paper ran as follows. Because the immunoSEQ output held only junctional sequences and lacked quality scores, the filtering could not match the filtering applied to full-length reads. To assign V/J genes and CDR3, sequences were annotated using PyIR, a Python wrapper for IgBLAST v1.9, with IMGT germline references. Reads with weak V/J assignments (E-value above 1e-6), missing CDR3, stop codons, out-of-frame junctions, or ambiguous translated residues were removed. V3J clonotypes were defined by identical inferred V gene, J gene, and CDR3 amino acid sequence. The percentage overlap between two repertoires was calculated by dividing the number of shared unique clonotypes by the size of the smaller repertoire. Richness of each repertoire was evaluated using RTK rarefaction, the Chao1 estimator, and Recon v2.1 estimates of unobserved clonotypes. For all TCRbeta clonotypes obtained by the gDNA method from a handful of donors, generation probabilities were computed with OLGA. The immuneACCESS repertoire file appears here via TCRdb, limited to in-frame rearrangements. These files lack a portion of the clones; in checked studies, under half of the deficit traces to unresolved V genes, and the cause of the others is not known. For V, J and clone size, that table is used; D and trimming come from the DNA. Present in this sample are 730,000 or so clones, roughly 78% of which were seen just once. The ten largest clones add up to approximately 1.8% of the sample.

Healthy HIV-negative adults with no recently reported acute infections or vaccinations were included as donors. Every donor was a Caucasian adult residing in Nashville, Tennessee, USA. CD4+ T cells were enriched through magnetic negative selection, after which naive cells were positively selected on CD45RA and the remaining negative fraction served as the memory subset. Blood was collected by leukapheresis, and PBMCs were isolated by Ficoll-Histopaque density gradient centrifugation and then cryopreserved in liquid nitrogen vapor phase. Analytical flow cytometry was used to check the purity and quantity of every magnetically sorted T cell population. Genomic DNA was isolated from every sorted fraction and measured by UV absorbance on a Nanodrop 2000c. Concerning this clone: The target of this receptor is not known. No quality values exist for individual bases; no much larger clone is one base distant.

The V and J ends are trimmed by 10 bases and 4 bases, leaving 17 bases between them. The CDR3 goes from the cysteine to the phenylalanine over 14 residues. Of all the DNA, just the CDR3 is kept, 42 bases in frame from base 1. CDR1 and CDR2 (MNHNY, SVGAGI) derive from the germline V gene (reference sequence). The origin of this receptor is a woman aged 25-40 years in good health. The sequence joins TRBV6-6 to TRBJ1-3; matching of 6 bases hints at TRBD1 as the D gene. The sequenced material came from memory CD4+ T cells sorted from blood. The intended sense of this specimen's cell subset or site label: CD45RA-negative fraction. The CDR3 protein sequence reads: CATSGGGSGNTIYF. Read as DNA, the sequence is TGTGCCACCTCAGGAGGGGGGTCAGGAAACACCATATATTTT.